A single sample is the source of the 5 T cell receptor beta chains below, sequenced in a study of T cell repertoires in cytomegalovirus infection. Via MiXCR, TCRdb re-called the reads, giving one row per CDR3 protein. The repertoire holds fewer than 900,000 distinct CDR3 sequences, about 27% seen once, with roughly 14% in the top ten. No antigen has been assigned to these receptors. Sample: cultured CD8+ T cells from PBMCs, taken from culture after CMV antigen stimulation. The receptor source for this set is a human donor in good health (CMV status not recorded). Some clones in this sample may be carry-over from other donors' samples.

The chain couples TRBV6-1 to TRBJ2-2; D not resolved. CDR1 and CDR2 (germline): MNHNS, SASEGT. V shed 5 bases and J shed 5 bases, with 15 bases lying between them. The CDR3 is made up of 15 amino acids. The CDR3 loop is CASSYGLVLTGELFF. CDR3 sequence (DNA): TGTGCCAGCAGTTACGGGCTAGTCCTGACCGGGGAGCTGTTTTTT.

The V and J genes are TRBV2 and TRBJ2-3; 8 bases fit TRBD2. Trimming removed 4 bases from V and 11 bases from J; junction bases left unmatched: 14. Germline assignment: CDR1 SNHLY and CDR2 FYNNEI. The CDR3 spans 15 residues. The CDR3 is CASSAGVAGGSMQYF. In nucleotides, the CDR3 is TGTGCCAGCAGTGCCGGCGTGGCGGGGGGTAGTATGCAGTATTTT.

A note on this clonotype: Sequence at one end of the junction differs from germline and may be a read error. The chain couples TRBV7-7 to TRBJ2-1; tentative D call: TRBD1 (5 bases). Looked up from germline, CDR1 is SSHAT and CDR2 is FNYEAQ (reference sequence). This CDR3 has 14 residues. CDR3 sequence (DNA): TGTGCTAGCAGTATGAAGGGGCGCAACAATAAGCAGTTCTTC. Translated: CASSMKGRNNKQFF. The whole variable domain, filled in from reference TRBV7-7 and TRBJ2-1, reads GAGVSQSPRYKVTKRGQDVTLRCDPISSHATLYWYQQALGQGPEFLTYFNYEAQPDKSGLPSDRFSAERPEGSISTLTIQRTEQRDSAMYRCASSMKGRNNKQFFGPGTRLTVL.

This clonotype showed up just a few times. V gene TRBV6-5 combines with J gene TRBJ2-5; weak D call: TRBD2 (7 bases). This CDR3 spans 14 amino acids. The V end lost 2 bases, the J end lost 4 bases, and 11 bases lay between the germline ends. The V gene's germline CDR1 is MNHEY and CDR2 SVGAGI. The CDR3 loop reads CASSYVGGPETQYF. CDR3 nucleotides: TGTGCCAGCAGTTACGTCGGGGGGCCAGAGACCCAGTACTTC.

The chain has TRBV19 and TRBJ2-7, with TRBD1 matching over 7 bases. CDR1 and CDR2 from the germline V gene are LNHDA and SQIVND (reference sequence). After removal of 5 bases from V and 7 bases from J, the junction contained 8 bases not matched to a gene. The CDR3 length is 13 residues. This chain's CDR3 is CASSSSQGNEQYV. The CDR3 coding sequence is TGTGCCAGTAGTTCGTCACAGGGGAATGAGCAGTACGTC.